The rows below give T cell receptor beta chains drawn from one sample of a study of T cell responses to AZD1222 COVID-19 vaccine. Generated by immunoSEQ multiplex PCR, the TCRdb table keeps only in-frame clones and is missing some. The repertoire holds under 45,000 clones, roughly 84% seen once, with about 18% in the top ten. The material sequenced was peripheral blood, taken 28 days after the second AZD1222 dose. These receptors originate from an adult who received the AZD1222 COVID-19 vaccine. CDR3s include the opening cysteine and the closing phenylalanine or tryptophan. A D gene is named only where the DNA matches it firmly. Some rows have no size entry. The others give once, few or many, or a class for an expanded clone.

J gene: TRBJ2-1; V gene: TRBV6-6; clone size: .; D gene: TRBD2; CDR3 protein: CASSYDGGKDEQFF; CDR3 DNA: TGTGCCAGCAGTTACGACGGGGGGAAGGATGAGCAGTTCTTC
J gene: TRBJ2-7; V gene: TRBV15; clone size: .; D gene: .; CDR3 protein: CATSRDQWVYEQYF; CDR3 DNA: TGTGCCACCAGCAGAGATCAGTGGGTCTACGAGCAGTACTTC
J gene: TRBJ2-3; V gene: TRBV5-1; clone size: once; D gene: .; CDR3 protein: CASSLGGREDTQYF; CDR3 DNA: TGCGCCAGCAGCTTGGGGGGCCGAGAAGATACGCAGTATTTT
J gene: TRBJ1-1; V gene: TRBV30; clone size: .; D gene: TRBD1; CDR3 protein: CAWSAAGQMNTEAFF; CDR3 DNA: TGTGCCTGGAGTGCAGCGGGACAGATGAACACTGAAGCTTTCTTT
J gene: TRBJ1-4; V gene: TRBV19; clone size: .; D gene: .; CDR3 protein: CASSILGTNEKLFF; CDR3 DNA: TGTGCCAGTAGCATATTAGGAACTAATGAAAAACTGTTTTTT
J gene: TRBJ1-1; V gene: TRBV11-3; clone size: few; D gene: TRBD1; CDR3 protein: CASKGQGATEAFF; CDR3 DNA: TGTGCCAGCAAGGGACAGGGGGCGACTGAAGCTTTCTTT
J gene: TRBJ1-3; V gene: TRBV29-1; clone size: .; D gene: .; CDR3 protein: CSVAAGVGNTIYF; CDR3 DNA: TGCAGCGTTGCGGCAGGGGTGGGCAACACCATATATTTT
J gene: TRBJ2-2; V gene: TRBV3-1/TRBV3-2; clone size: .; D gene: .; CDR3 protein: CASSQAGISNTGELFF; CDR3 DNA: TGTGCCAGCAGCCAAGCAGGCATATCGAACACCGGGGAGCTGTTTTTT
J gene: TRBJ2-1; V gene: TRBV10-2; clone size: .; D gene: .; CDR3 protein: CASRYRVDSYNEQFF; CDR3 DNA: TGCGCCAGCAGGTATCGGGTCGACTCCTACAATGAGCAGTTCTTC
J gene: TRBJ1-3; V gene: TRBV3-1/TRBV3-2; clone size: .; D gene: .; CDR3 protein: CASSQGRNTIYF; CDR3 DNA: TGTGCCAGCAGCCAGGGGAGGAACACCATATATTTT
J gene: TRBJ1-3; V gene: TRBV11-2; clone size: medium-sized; D gene: TRBD1; CDR3 protein: CASSLSGTVVGNTIYF; CDR3 DNA: TGTGCCAGCAGCCTATCCGGGACAGTCGTTGGAAACACCATATATTTT
J gene: TRBJ2-2; V gene: TRBV6-1; clone size: .; D gene: .; CDR3 protein: CASSRGQGNTGELFF; CDR3 DNA: TGTGCCAGCAGCCGAGGGCAGGGGAACACCGGGGAGCTGTTTTTT
J gene: TRBJ2-2; V gene: TRBV19; clone size: once; D gene: .; CDR3 protein: CASRSPRGANTGELFF; CDR3 DNA: TGTGCCAGTAGGTCCCCCCGGGGAGCGAACACCGGGGAGCTGTTTTTT
J gene: TRBJ2-1; V gene: TRBV10-3; clone size: .; D gene: .; CDR3 protein: CAISSGAGNLDEQFF; CDR3 DNA: TGTGCCATCAGTAGTGGGGCAGGGAATTTAGATGAGCAGTTCTTC
J gene: TRBJ1-6; V gene: TRBV3-1/TRBV3-2; clone size: once; D gene: .; CDR3 protein: CASSQSSAPLHF; CDR3 DNA: TGTGCCAGCAGCCAATCTTCAGCACCCCTCCACTTT
J gene: TRBJ2-5; V gene: TRBV5-1; clone size: .; D gene: TRBD2; CDR3 protein: CASRLAGGQIETQYF; CDR3 DNA: TGCGCCAGCAGACTAGCGGGGGGCCAAATAGAGACCCAGTACTTC
J gene: TRBJ2-3; V gene: TRBV6-5; clone size: once; D gene: TRBD1; CDR3 protein: CASSYNQGADTQYF; CDR3 DNA: TGTGCCAGCAGTTATAACCAGGGGGCAGATACGCAGTATTTT
J gene: TRBJ1-4; V gene: TRBV27; clone size: .; D gene: TRBD1; CDR3 protein: CASSLEQGPTNEKLFF; CDR3 DNA: TGTGCCAGCAGTCTCGAACAGGGGCCAACTAATGAAAAACTGTTTTTT
J gene: TRBJ2-7; V gene: TRBV27; clone size: large; D gene: .; CDR3 protein: CASRLGPAHYEQYF; CDR3 DNA: TGTGCCAGCAGGCTGGGGCCGGCGCACTACGAGCAGTACTTC
J gene: TRBJ2-1; V gene: TRBV12-2; clone size: .; D gene: .; CDR3 protein: CASRLNGAGNEQFF; CDR3 DNA: TGTGCAAGTCGCTTGAACGGGGCGGGGAATGAGCAGTTCTTC
J gene: TRBJ1-2; V gene: TRBV6-5; clone size: .; D gene: .; CDR3 protein: CASTGNYGYTF; CDR3 DNA: TGTGCCAGTACAGGGAACTATGGCTACACCTTC
J gene: TRBJ2-2; V gene: TRBV19; clone size: .; D gene: .; CDR3 protein: CASSIAMRGPNTGELFF; CDR3 DNA: TGTGCCAGTAGTATAGCGATGAGGGGACCGAACACCGGGGAGCTGTTTTTT
J gene: TRBJ1-5; V gene: TRBV6-5; clone size: .; D gene: TRBD1; CDR3 protein: CASSSLGQGSQPQHF; CDR3 DNA: TGTGCCAGCAGTTCGTTGGGACAGGGGAGTCAGCCCCAGCATTTT
J gene: TRBJ1-2; V gene: TRBV6-2/TRBV6-3; clone size: .; D gene: TRBD1; CDR3 protein: CASSYPGTGGYTF; CDR3 DNA: TGTGCCAGCAGTTACCCCGGGACAGGCGGCTACACCTTC
J gene: TRBJ1-6; V gene: TRBV5-4; clone size: once; D gene: TRBD1; CDR3 protein: CASRQGAFQDSPLHF; CDR3 DNA: TGTGCCAGCAGACAGGGGGCGTTTCAGGATTCACCCCTCCACTTT
J gene: TRBJ1-2; V gene: TRBV6-5; clone size: once; D gene: .; CDR3 protein: CASGGRNYGYTF; CDR3 DNA: TGTGCCAGCGGAGGCAGGAACTATGGCTACACCTTC